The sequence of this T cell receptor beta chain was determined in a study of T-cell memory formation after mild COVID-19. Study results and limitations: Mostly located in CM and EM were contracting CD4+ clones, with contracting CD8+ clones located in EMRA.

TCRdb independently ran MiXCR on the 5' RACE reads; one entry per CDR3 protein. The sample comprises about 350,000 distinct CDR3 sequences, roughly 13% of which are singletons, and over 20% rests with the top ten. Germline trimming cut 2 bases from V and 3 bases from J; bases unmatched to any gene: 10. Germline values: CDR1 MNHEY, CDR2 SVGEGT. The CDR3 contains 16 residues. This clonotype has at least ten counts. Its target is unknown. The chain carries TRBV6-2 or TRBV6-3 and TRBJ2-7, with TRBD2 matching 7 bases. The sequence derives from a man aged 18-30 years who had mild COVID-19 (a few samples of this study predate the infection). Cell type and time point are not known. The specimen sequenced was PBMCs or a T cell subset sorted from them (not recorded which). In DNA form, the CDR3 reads TGTGCCAGCAGTTACCCCAGGACTAGACTCCTCTACGAGCAGTACTTC. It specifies CASSYPRTRLLYEQYF.